This entry is about one T cell receptor beta chain. Its antigen is still unknown. This record belongs to a study of human versus mouse CDR3 diversity and MHC coevolution. Study background: Reported immunoSEQ sensitivity was one in 200,000 T cells, with reduced amplification bias. Findings and limits, study-wide: Human CDR3s averaged more deletions and insertions than mouse CDR3s. Humans had the largest estimated TCR beta repertoire, 1.5 million to 2 million clonotypes.

Sequencing was performed with immunoSEQ multiplex PCR; in TCRdb, only in-frame clones are kept and a portion is missing. The sample consists of about 77,000 clones, around 93% of them appearing once. This CDR3 has 14 amino acids. The germline CDR1 and CDR2 sequences are SGHRS and YFSETQ. V shed 0 bases and J shed 8 bases, with 11 bases lying between them. Material for sequencing was naive CD4+ T cells from blood. Subset reported: CD45RO-negative CD62L-positive naive CD4 T cells. The receptor was isolated from a person aged 25 to 69 in good health. The chain links TRBV5-1 to TRBJ2-2; D not certain. CDR3 DNA sequence: TGCGCCAGCAGCTTGGACTCCCTTACTGGGGAGCTGTTTTTT. It specifies CASSLDSLTGELFF. The full variable domain, its missing parts supplied by reference TRBV5-1 and TRBJ2-2, is KAGVTQTPRYLIKTRGQQVTLSCSPISGHRSVSWYQQTPGQGLQFLFEYFSETQRNKGNFPGRFSGRQFSNSRSEMNVSTLELGDSALYLCASSLDSLTGELFFGEGSRLTVL.